The 5 T cell receptor beta chains in this list originate from one sample, sequenced in a study of regulatory T cells in long-lasting Graves disease. Relying on iRepertoire HTBI primers and Arm-PCR of CDR3 regions, the team built TCR beta libraries. TCRdb ran MiXCR on the multiplex PCR reads and lists one entry per CDR3 protein. Of 450,000 to 600,000 distinct CDR3 sequences listed, about 13% were seen once; the top ten hold 8.5% to 10%. Noted time point: newly diagnosed GD, antithyroid drugs for less than 3 months. Generation of the TCR library employed RNA extracted from PBMCs. A further study also used this sample, focusing on T cells in Graves' hyperthyroidism and ophthalmopathy.

The source was peripheral blood mononuclear cells (PBMCs), collected at new diagnosis, from a patient treated with antithyroid drugs. The source is a man aged 25-40 years with Graves disease.

This clonotype was found a few times. The chain uses TRBV4-1 and TRBJ2-7; a weak D match, TRBD1 (5 bases). This CDR3 is built from 15 residues. The V end lost 2 bases, the J end lost 3 bases, and 14 bases lay between the germline ends. Germline V CDR1 and CDR2: MGHRA, YSYEKL. The CDR3 DNA reads TGCGCCAGCAGCCAACAGGGCCTCGGTCGCTACGAGCAGTACTTC. Translation gives CASSQQGLGRYEQYF.

This clonotype has a count of ten or more. V usage is TRBV7-2 and J usage is TRBJ2-6; TRBD1 is a possible D gene (5 bases). The V end was cut by 5 bases, the J end by 0 bases, with 11 bases between. This CDR3 has 16 amino acids. Germline CDR1 and CDR2: SGHTA and FQGNSA. The CDR3 reads CASSLRQSSGANVLTF. In DNA, the CDR3 is TGTGCCAGCAGCCTGCGACAGAGCTCTGGGGCCAACGTCCTGACTTTC.

CDR3 amino acids: CASSLDVRTLRLSGANVLTF. CDR3 DNA sequence: TGTGCCAGCAGCTTAGATGTACGGACTCTCAGACTCTCTGGGGCCAACGTCCTGACTTTC. The V and J genes are TRBV11-2 and TRBJ2-6; maybe TRBD2 (5 bases). Germline-derived CDR1 and CDR2 are SGHAT and FQNNGV. The germline V and J ends were trimmed by 0 bases and 0 bases, with 18 bases remaining between them. The CDR3 has 20 amino acids.

This clonotype was seen many times. The chain employs TRBV27 and TRBJ1-4; tentative D call: TRBD1 (5 bases). This CDR3 has 14 residues. CDR1 is MNHEY and CDR2 is SMNVEV in the germline V gene (reference sequence). V lost 2 bases and J 7 bases, leaving 11 bases between the germline ends. As DNA, the CDR3 is TGTGCCAGCAGTTTAGCGAGGGGAGGTGAAAAACTGTTTTTT. This sequence encodes CASSLARGGEKLFF.

This chain links TRBV5-1 with TRBJ2-7; 9 positions agree with TRBD2. Germline-derived CDR1 and CDR2 are SGHRS and YFSETQ. The CDR3 length is 15 residues. With 4 bases clipped from V and 5 bases from J, the junction kept 10 bases outside the gene matches. The CDR3 nucleotides read TGCGCCAGCAGCCGAAACCCGGGACTAGCTGACGAGCAGTACTTC. Encoded protein: CASSRNPGLADEQYF.